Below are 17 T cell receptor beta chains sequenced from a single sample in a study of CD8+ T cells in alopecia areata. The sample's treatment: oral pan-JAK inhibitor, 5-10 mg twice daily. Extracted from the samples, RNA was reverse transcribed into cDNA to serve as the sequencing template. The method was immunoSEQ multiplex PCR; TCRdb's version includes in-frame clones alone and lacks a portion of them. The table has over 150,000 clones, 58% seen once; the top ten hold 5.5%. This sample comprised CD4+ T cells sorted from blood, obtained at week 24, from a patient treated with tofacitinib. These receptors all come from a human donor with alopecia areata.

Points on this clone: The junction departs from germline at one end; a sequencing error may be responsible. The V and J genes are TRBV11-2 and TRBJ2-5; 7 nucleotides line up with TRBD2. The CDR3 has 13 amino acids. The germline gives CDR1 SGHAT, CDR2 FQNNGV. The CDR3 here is CASSLEAGAPWNF. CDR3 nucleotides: TGTGCCAGCAGCTTAGAGGCGGGAGCCCCCTGGAACTTC.

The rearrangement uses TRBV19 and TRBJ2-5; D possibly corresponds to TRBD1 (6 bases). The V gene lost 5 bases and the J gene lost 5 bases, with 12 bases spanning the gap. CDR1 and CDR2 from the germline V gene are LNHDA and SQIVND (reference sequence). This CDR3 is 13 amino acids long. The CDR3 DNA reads TGTGCCAGTAGTGGGGGCGGCTCGGAGACCCAGTACTTC. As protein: CASSGGGSETQYF.

The chain's CDR3 is CAWSVGGTKAFF. The CDR3 region has the DNA TGTGCCTGGAGTGTGGGAGGCACGAAAGCTTTCTTT. The chain links TRBV30 to TRBJ1-1; D gene uncertain. Germline V gene data show CDR1 as GTSNPN and CDR2 as SVGIG (reference sequence). The V and J ends lost 0 bases and 9 bases respectively, with 11 bases between them. The length of the CDR3 is 12 residues.

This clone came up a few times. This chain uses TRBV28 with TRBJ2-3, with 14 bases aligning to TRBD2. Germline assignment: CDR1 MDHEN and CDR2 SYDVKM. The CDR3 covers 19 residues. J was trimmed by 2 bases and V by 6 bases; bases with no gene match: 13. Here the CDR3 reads CASSPSGLAGGDYTDTQYF. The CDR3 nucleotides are TGTGCCAGCAGCCCCAGCGGACTAGCGGGAGGAGACTACACAGATACGCAGTATTTT.

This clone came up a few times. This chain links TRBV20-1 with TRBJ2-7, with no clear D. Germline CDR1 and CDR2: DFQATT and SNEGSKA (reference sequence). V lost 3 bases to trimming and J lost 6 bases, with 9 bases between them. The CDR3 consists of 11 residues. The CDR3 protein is CSAREGFEQYF. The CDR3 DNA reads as TGCAGTGCTAGGGAAGGGTTCGAGCAGTACTTC.

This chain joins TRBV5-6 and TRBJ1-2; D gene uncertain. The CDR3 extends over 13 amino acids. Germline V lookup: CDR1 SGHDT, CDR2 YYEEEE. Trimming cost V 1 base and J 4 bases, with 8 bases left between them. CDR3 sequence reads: CASSLQVGYGYTF. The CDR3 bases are TGTGCCAGCAGCTTGCAGGTGGGCTATGGCTACACCTTC.

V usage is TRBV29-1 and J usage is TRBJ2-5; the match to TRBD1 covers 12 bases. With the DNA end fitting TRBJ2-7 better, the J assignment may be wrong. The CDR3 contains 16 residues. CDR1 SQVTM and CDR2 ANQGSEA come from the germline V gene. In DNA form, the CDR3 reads TGCAGCGTTGAATCCGAGGGGACAGGGGGCTACTACGAGCAGTACTTC. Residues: CSVESEGTGGYYEQYF.

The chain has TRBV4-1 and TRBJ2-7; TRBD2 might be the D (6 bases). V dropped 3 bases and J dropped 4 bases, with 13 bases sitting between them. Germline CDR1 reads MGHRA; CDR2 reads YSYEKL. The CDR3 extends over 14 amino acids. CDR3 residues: CASSQGGEPYEQYF. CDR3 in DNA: TGCGCCAGCAGCCAGGGGGGTGAACCTTACGAGCAGTACTTC.

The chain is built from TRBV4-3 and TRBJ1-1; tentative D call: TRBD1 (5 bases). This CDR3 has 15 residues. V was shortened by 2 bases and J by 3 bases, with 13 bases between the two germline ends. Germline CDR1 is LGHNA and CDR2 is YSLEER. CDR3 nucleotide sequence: TGCGCCAGCAGCCAAAAAGGGCGGGGGTACACTGAAGCTTTCTTT. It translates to CASSQKGRGYTEAFF.

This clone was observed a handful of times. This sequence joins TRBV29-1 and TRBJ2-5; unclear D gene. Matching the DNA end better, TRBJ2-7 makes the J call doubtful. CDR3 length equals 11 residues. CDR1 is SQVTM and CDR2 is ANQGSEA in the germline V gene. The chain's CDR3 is CSVVVGYEQYF. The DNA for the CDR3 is TGCAGCGTTGTGGTAGGTTACGAGCAGTACTTC.

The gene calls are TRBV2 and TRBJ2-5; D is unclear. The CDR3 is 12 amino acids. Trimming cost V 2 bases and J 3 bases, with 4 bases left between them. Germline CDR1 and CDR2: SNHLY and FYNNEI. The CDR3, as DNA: TGTGCCAGCAGTGAAAGCGAAGAGACCCAGTACTTC. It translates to CASSESEETQYF. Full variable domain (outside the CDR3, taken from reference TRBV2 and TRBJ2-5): EPEVTQTPSHQVTQMGQEVILRCVPISNHLYFYWYRQILGQKVEFLVSFYNNEISEKSEIFDDQFSVERPDGSNFTLKIRSTKLEDSAMYFCASSESEETQYFGPGTRLLVL.

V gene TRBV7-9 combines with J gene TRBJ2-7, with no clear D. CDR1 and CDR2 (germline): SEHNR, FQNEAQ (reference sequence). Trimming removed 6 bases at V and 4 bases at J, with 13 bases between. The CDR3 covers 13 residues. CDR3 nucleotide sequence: TGTGCCAGCAGTTCCTCGAATGATTACGAGCAGTACTTC. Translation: CASSSSNDYEQYF.

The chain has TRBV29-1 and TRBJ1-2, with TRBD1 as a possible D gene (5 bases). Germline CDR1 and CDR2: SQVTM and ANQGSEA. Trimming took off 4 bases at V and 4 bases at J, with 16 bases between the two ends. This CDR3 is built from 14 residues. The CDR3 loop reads CSVGAAWGGYGYTF. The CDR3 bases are TGCAGCGTTGGGGCGGCTTGGGGGGGCTATGGCTACACCTTC.

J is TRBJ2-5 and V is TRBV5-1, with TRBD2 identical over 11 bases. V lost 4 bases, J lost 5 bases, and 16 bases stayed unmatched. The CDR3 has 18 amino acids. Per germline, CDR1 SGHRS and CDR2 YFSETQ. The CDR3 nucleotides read TGCGCCAGCAGCGTGGTGGGAGGACTAGCGGGTTATCAGGAGACCCAGTACTTC. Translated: CASSVVGGLAGYQETQYF.

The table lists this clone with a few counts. The CDR3 sequence: CASSSALAVDTQYF. CDR3 coding DNA: TGTGCCAGCAGCTCCGCGTTAGCAGTAGATACGCAGTATTTT. The V gene is TRBV7-6, the J gene TRBJ2-3; D is uncertain. From germline, CDR1 is SGHVS and CDR2 FNYEAQ. Deletions cut 4 bases from V and 5 bases from J, with 13 bases between. There are 14 residues in the CDR3.

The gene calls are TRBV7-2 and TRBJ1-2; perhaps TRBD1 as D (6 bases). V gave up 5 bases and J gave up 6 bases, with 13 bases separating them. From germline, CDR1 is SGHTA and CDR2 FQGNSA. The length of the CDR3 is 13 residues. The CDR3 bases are TGTGCCAGCAGCCAACAGGGTTTGAATGGCTACACCTTC. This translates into CASSQQGLNGYTF.

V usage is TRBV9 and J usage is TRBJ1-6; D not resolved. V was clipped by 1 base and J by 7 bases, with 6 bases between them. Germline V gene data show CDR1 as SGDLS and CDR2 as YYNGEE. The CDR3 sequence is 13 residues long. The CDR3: CASSVKWNSPLHF. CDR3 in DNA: TGTGCCAGCAGCGTAAAGTGGAATTCACCCCTCCACTTT.